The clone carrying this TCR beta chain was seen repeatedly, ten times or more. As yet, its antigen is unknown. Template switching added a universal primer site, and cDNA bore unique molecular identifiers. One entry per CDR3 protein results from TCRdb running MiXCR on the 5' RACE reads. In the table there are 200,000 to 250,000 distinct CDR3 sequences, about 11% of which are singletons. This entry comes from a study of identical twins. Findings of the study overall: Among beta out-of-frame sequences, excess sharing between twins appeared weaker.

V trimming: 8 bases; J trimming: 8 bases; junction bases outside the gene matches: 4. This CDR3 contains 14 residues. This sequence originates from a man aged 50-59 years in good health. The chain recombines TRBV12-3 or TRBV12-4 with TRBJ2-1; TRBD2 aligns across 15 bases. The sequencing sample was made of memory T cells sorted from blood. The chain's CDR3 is CASQGTSGGHEQFF. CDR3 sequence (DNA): TGTGCCAGCCAGGGGACTAGCGGGGGGCATGAGCAGTTCTTC.